This TCR beta chain stems from a study of a mutant IDH1 vaccine in newly diagnosed glioma. Study in general: Mean patient age was around 40 years; around 62% were male and roughly 38% female. Prior therapy was radiotherapy, temozolomide, or both; most received both. Findings of the study overall: Pseudoprogression appears to have had no connection to changes in top peripheral T cell clonotypes. Of all patients, 93.3% showed vaccine-induced immune responses.

Turning to this clone: What it binds is not known.

Data came from immunoSEQ multiplex PCR; TCRdb stores just in-frame clones and leaves some out. In the table there are roughly 84,000 clones, about 80% of which are singletons. Time point described: baseline, week 1 (first vaccination visit). Treatment specified: pre-vaccination baseline after standard-of-care therapy. V was pared by 4 bases and J by 5 bases, with 6 bases of the junction left unmatched. CDR1 is SGHNT and CDR2 is YYREEE in the germline V gene (reference sequence). The CDR3 has 13 amino acids. The sequencing used PBMCs, collected from a glioma patient treated with radiotherapy, temozolomide or both. The J gene is TRBJ2-7, the V gene TRBV5-4; 7 positions agree with TRBD1. The clonotype comes from a man aged 35-49 years with glioma. Some clones in this sample may be carry-over from other donors' samples. The CDR3, as DNA: TGTGCCAGCAGCCCTACAGGGGTCGACGAGCAGTACTTC. Its translation: CASSPTGVDEQYF.